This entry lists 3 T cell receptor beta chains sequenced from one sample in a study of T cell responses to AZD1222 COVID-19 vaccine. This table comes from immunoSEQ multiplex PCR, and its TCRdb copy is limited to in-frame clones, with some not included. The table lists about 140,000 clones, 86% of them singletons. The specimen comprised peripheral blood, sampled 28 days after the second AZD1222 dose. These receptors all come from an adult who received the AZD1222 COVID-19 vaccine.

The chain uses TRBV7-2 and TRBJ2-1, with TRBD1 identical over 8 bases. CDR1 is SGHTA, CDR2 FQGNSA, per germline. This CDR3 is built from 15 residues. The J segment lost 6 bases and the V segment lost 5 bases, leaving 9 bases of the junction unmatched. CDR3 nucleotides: TGTGCCAGCAGCCTTGGGGGACAGGTACTCAATGAGCAGTTCTTC. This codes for CASSLGGQVLNEQFF.

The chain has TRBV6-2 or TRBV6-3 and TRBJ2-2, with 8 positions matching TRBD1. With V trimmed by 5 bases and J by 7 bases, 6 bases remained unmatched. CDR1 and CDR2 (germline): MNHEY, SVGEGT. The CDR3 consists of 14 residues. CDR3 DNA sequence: TGTGCCAGCAGTCGACAGGGGCGGTACGGGGAGCTGTTTTTT. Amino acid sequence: CASSRQGRYGELFF.

This chain's CDR3 is CATADRLDGANVLTF. For the CDR3, the DNA is TGTGCCACCGCGGACAGACTAGACGGGGCCAACGTCCTGACTTTC. This sequence joins TRBV15 and TRBJ2-6; D possibly matches TRBD1 or TRBD2 (6 bases each). Per germline, CDR1 LNHNV and CDR2 YYDKDF (reference sequence). The germline V and J ends were trimmed by 8 bases and 4 bases, with 15 bases remaining between them. The CDR3 contains 15 residues.